This T cell receptor beta chain was identified in a study of CD8+ T cells in alopecia areata. Extraction of RNA preceded its reverse transcription into cDNA, which served as the sequencing template. Sequenced by immunoSEQ multiplex PCR; TCRdb stores in-frame clones only, minus some. Among about 150,000 clones listed, around 47% were seen once. The CDR3 runs to 14 residues. The V and J ends lost 6 bases and 0 bases respectively, with 12 bases between them. Germline values: CDR1 SQVTM, CDR2 ANQGSEA. The source material was CD4+ T cells sorted from blood. This receptor was taken from a human donor with alopecia areata. The chain carries TRBV29-1 and TRBJ2-1, with D tentatively TRBD1 (6 bases). Here the CDR3 reads CSVTGQFSYNEQFF. The CDR3 DNA reads as TGCAGCGTCACAGGACAGTTCTCCTACAATGAGCAGTTCTTC.